The 31 T cell receptor beta chains in this list originate from one sample, sequenced in a study of beta chain features in type 1 diabetes. Reverse transcribing all isolated RNA meant expressed TCRB transcripts were sequenced. TCRdb's table, derived via immunoSEQ multiplex PCR, lists solely in-frame clones and lacks some. In the table there are about 360,000 clones, around 12% of which are singletons. The sample taken for sequencing was naive CD4+ T cells from blood. These receptors were collected from a man aged 18 to 35 in good health.

The rearrangement links TRBV11-1 to TRBJ2-3; 13 nucleotides line up with TRBD2. The CDR3 runs 15 residues. The V segment lost 5 bases and the J segment 6 bases; nucleotides outside the gene matches: 5. Germline lookup yields CDR1 SGHAT and CDR2 FQDESV (reference sequence). In nucleotides, the CDR3 is TGTGCCAGCAGCAAACTAGCGGGAGGGCAGGATACGCAGTATTTT. Translating gives CASSKLAGGQDTQYF.

This clone was observed a handful of times. The rearrangement links TRBV18 to TRBJ2-1; unclear D gene. V was trimmed by 8 bases and J by 5 bases, leaving 13 bases between them. The CDR3 sequence is 13 residues long. Germline V gene data show CDR1 as KGHSH and CDR2 as LQKENI. CDR3 sequence (DNA): TGTGCCAGCACATTTAACCCCCACAATGAGCAGTTCTTC. It codes for CASTFNPHNEQFF.

The sample holds a few counts of this clone. The V gene is TRBV14, the J gene TRBJ2-3; D gene ambiguous. CDR3 length: 13 amino acids. In germline, CDR1 is SGHDN, CDR2 FVKESK. With 1 base removed from V and 3 bases from J, the gap between germline ends came to 5 bases. CDR3 sequence (DNA): TGTGCCAGCAGCCAAGGAGCAACAGATACGCAGTATTTT. Its translation is CASSQGATDTQYF.

In its sample, this clone was seen a few times. The chain couples TRBV7-9 to TRBJ1-6; D gene uncertain. Germline CDR1 SEHNR, CDR2 FQNEAQ (reference sequence). The V gene lost 7 bases and the J gene lost 0 bases, with 16 bases spanning the gap. The CDR3 is made up of 17 amino acids. The CDR3 protein is CASTQDISSSYNSPLHF. CDR3 bases: TGTGCCAGCACCCAAGACATTTCGAGCTCCTATAATTCACCCCTCCACTTT. The complete variable domain, with remaining parts taken from reference TRBV7-9 and TRBJ1-6, reads DTGVSQNPRHKITKRGQNVTFRCDPISEHNRLYWYRQTLGQGPEFLTYFQNEAQLEKSRLLSDRFSAERPKGSFSTLEIQRTEQGDSAMYLCASTQDISSSYNSPLHFGNGTRLTVT.

V gene TRBV6-5 combines with J gene TRBJ2-1, with D possibly being TRBD2 (6 bases). Germline values: CDR1 MNHEY, CDR2 SVGAGI. The ends were cut back, 2 bases at V and 5 bases at J, with 10 bases in the middle. This CDR3 region has 14 residues. The CDR3 reads CASSYSGSHNEQFF. The DNA for the CDR3 is TGTGCCAGCAGTTACAGCGGGTCTCACAATGAGCAGTTCTTC.

Only a few counts were recorded for this clone. The J gene is TRBJ2-5, the V gene TRBV9, with TRBD1 matching 8 bases. Germline V gene lookup returns CDR1 SGDLS and CDR2 YYNGEE. With V trimmed by 0 bases and J by 4 bases, 8 bases remained unmatched. This CDR3 spans 16 amino acids. CDR3 in amino acids: CASSVGYNRGRETQYF. DNA of the CDR3: TGTGCCAGCAGCGTAGGGTATAACAGGGGGAGAGAGACCCAGTACTTC.

This sequence joins TRBV27 and TRBJ2-7, with 8 bases lining up with TRBD2. The V gene's germline CDR1 is MNHEY and CDR2 SMNVEV (reference sequence). The CDR3 sequence is 14 residues long. The V segment lost 2 bases and the J segment 1 base; nucleotides outside the gene matches: 1. CDR3 protein: CASSLRGGSYEQYF. The CDR3 region has the DNA TGTGCCAGCAGTTTACGGGGGGGGTCCTACGAGCAGTACTTC.

This sequence joins TRBV5-1 and TRBJ1-2; D is ambiguous. Trimming took off 0 bases at V and 1 base at J, with 7 bases between the two ends. Germline CDR1 SGHRS, CDR2 YFSETQ. The CDR3 is 14 residues long. The CDR3, as DNA: TGCGCCAGCAGCTTGGAACTGAGTAACTATGGCTACACCTTC. The encoded protein is CASSLELSNYGYTF.

The table lists this clone with a few counts. The chain carries TRBV18 and TRBJ2-1; 10 bases are a match to TRBD2. Losses at the gene ends were 5 bases for V and 3 bases for J; bases not matched to a gene: 4. This CDR3 has 15 residues. Per the germline V gene, CDR1 is KGHSH and CDR2 is LQKENI. The CDR3 protein is CASSIPSGSYNEQFF. In nucleotides, the CDR3 is TGTGCCAGCTCAATCCCTAGCGGGAGCTACAATGAGCAGTTCTTC.

V gene TRBV18 combines with J gene TRBJ2-2; the D is unclear. This CDR3 has 15 amino acids. The V gene's germline CDR1 is KGHSH and CDR2 LQKENI. V was pared by 1 base and J by 1 base, with 7 bases between. In DNA, the CDR3 is TGTGCCAGCTCACCACTTGTACAGAACACCGGGGAGCTGTTTTTT. It is translated as CASSPLVQNTGELFF.

The gene calls are TRBV6-5 and TRBJ2-3, with D uncertain. Between the trimmed V and J ends, which lost 6 bases and 6 bases, there was a span of 10 bases. The CDR3 runs to 12 residues. Germline CDR1 MNHEY, CDR2 SVGAGI. The CDR3 spells CASSRWPDTQYF. The CDR3, as DNA: TGTGCCAGCAGCAGGTGGCCTGATACGCAGTATTTT.

This clone was found a few times. This rearrangement joins TRBV5-4 to TRBJ2-5; 7 nucleotides agree with TRBD1. J was trimmed by 2 bases and V by 4 bases; bases with no gene match: 11. Germline V gene lookup returns CDR1 SGHNT and CDR2 YYREEE (reference sequence). This CDR3 comprises 16 residues. The CDR3 sequence: CASSPRRTGQQETQYF. CDR3 nucleotides: TGTGCCAGCAGCCCGAGAAGAACGGGACAGCAAGAGACCCAGTACTTC.

This clone showed up just a few times. This chain joins TRBV20-1 and TRBJ2-7; no clear D. The ends were cut back, 4 bases at V and 4 bases at J, with 8 bases in the middle. The CDR3 consists of 11 residues. Germline assignment: CDR1 DFQATT and CDR2 SNEGSKA (reference sequence). This CDR3 reads CSANPEYEQYF. DNA of the CDR3: TGCAGTGCTAACCCTGAGTACGAGCAGTACTTC.

The chain recombines TRBV7-9 with TRBJ1-6; 10 bases agree with TRBD1. CDR3 length equals 16 residues. The junction had 8 bases not matched to a gene; V was cut back by 2 bases and J by 10 bases. Germline assignment: CDR1 SEHNR and CDR2 FQNEAQ (reference sequence). The CDR3 is CASSLSPGQGRSPLHF. The CDR3 DNA reads as TGTGCCAGCAGCTTAAGTCCGGGACAGGGGAGATCACCCCTCCACTTT. The full variable domain, completed using reference TRBV7-9 and TRBJ1-6, is DTGVSQNPRHKITKRGQNVTFRCDPISEHNRLYWYRQTLGQGPEFLTYFQNEAQLEKSRLLSDRFSAERPKGSFSTLEIQRTEQGDSAMYLCASSLSPGQGRSPLHFGNGTRLTVT.

Only a few counts were recorded for this clone. For the CDR3, the DNA is TGTGCCAGCAGCTTCGGACAGTTGAAGTACGAGCAGTACTTC. Protein product: CASSFGQLKYEQYF. The rearrangement joins TRBV5-4 to TRBJ2-7; possible D gene TRBD1, 6 bases. Germline V gives CDR1 SGHNT, CDR2 YYREEE (reference sequence). The length of the CDR3 is 14 residues. The ends were cut back, 2 bases at V and 4 bases at J, with 13 bases in the middle.

This clone was recorded a few times. CDR3 nucleotide sequence: TGTGCCAGCAGCCCTAGGCCTAAAGAGACCCAGTACTTC. It yields the protein CASSPRPKETQYF. The chain uses TRBV14 and TRBJ2-5, with no clear D. Trimming pared 4 bases from V and 3 bases from J, leaving 9 bases between. The CDR3 consists of 13 residues. Per germline, CDR1 SGHDN and CDR2 FVKESK.

J is TRBJ2-4 and V is TRBV6-1, with D unclear. This CDR3 has 14 amino acids. CDR1 is MNHNS and CDR2 is SASEGT in the germline V gene. Trimming took 5 bases from V and 8 from J, leaving 16 bases between them. The CDR3 DNA follows: TGTGCCAGCAGTCAACTGGGTGGAGAGGACATTCAGTACTTC. Translating it yields CASSQLGGEDIQYF.

This clone was seen a few times. V is TRBV15 and J is TRBJ2-1, with 9 bases identical to TRBD2. The germline CDR1 and CDR2 sequences are LNHNV and YYDKDF (reference sequence). Trimming removed 1 base from V and 6 bases from J; junction bases left unmatched: 7. This CDR3 has 16 amino acids. CDR3 residues: CATSRVRLAAGNEQFF. The DNA for the CDR3 is TGTGCCACCAGCAGAGTGAGACTAGCGGCGGGCAATGAGCAGTTCTTC.

The chain employs TRBV6-6 and TRBJ1-2, with a weak D call TRBD1 (6 bases). Per the germline V gene, CDR1 is MNHNY and CDR2 is SVGAGI (reference sequence). V gave up 2 bases and J gave up 3 bases, with 13 bases separating them. CDR3 length: 15 residues. The DNA for the CDR3 is TGTGCCAGCAGTTACACGTCGGCAGGGGACTATGGCTACACCTTC. Translation: CASSYTSAGDYGYTF.

This clone was found a few times. The chain is built from TRBV7-2 and TRBJ2-7; 7 bases line up with TRBD2. The CDR3 runs to 16 residues. After removal of 5 bases from V and 2 bases from J, the junction contained 12 bases not matched to a gene. Germline V gives CDR1 SGHTA, CDR2 FQGNSA. CDR3 sequence (DNA): TGTGCCAGCAGCCCTCGGTCGCGGGGGAGCACCTACGAGCAGTACTTC. Its translation: CASSPRSRGSTYEQYF.

This clone was found a few times. The rearrangement uses TRBV7-3 and TRBJ2-1; no clear D gene. Per germline, CDR1 SGHTA and CDR2 FQGTGA. This CDR3 has 13 amino acids. Trimming left V 6 bases short and J 2 bases short, with 8 bases between. This CDR3 reads CASRSTTYNEQFF. For the CDR3, the DNA is TGTGCCAGCAGGTCTACTACCTACAATGAGCAGTTCTTC.

V and J are TRBV28 and TRBJ2-3; D is uncertain. This CDR3 has 13 residues. Per the germline V gene, CDR1 is MDHEN and CDR2 is SYDVKM. Trimming removed 8 bases from V and 1 base from J, with 10 bases in between. The CDR3 DNA sequence: TGTGCCAGCTCGACACCACGCACAGATACGCAGTATTTT. Translating gives CASSTPRTDTQYF.

The V gene is TRBV5-1, the J gene TRBJ2-7; 9 nucleotides line up with TRBD2. Germline V lookup: CDR1 SGHRS, CDR2 YFSETQ. This CDR3 region has 16 residues. Trimming took 3 bases from V and 6 from J; bases not matched to a gene: 13. The CDR3 nucleotides read TGCGCCAGCAGCTACCATAGCGGGAGTGGATTGCGCGAGCAGTACTTC. Translating gives CASSYHSGSGLREQYF.

This clone was observed a few times. The chain carries TRBV5-1 and TRBJ2-7; 8 positions match TRBD1. V shed 4 bases, J shed 0 bases, and the junction held 9 bases outside the gene matches. Germline-derived CDR1 and CDR2 are SGHRS and YFSETQ. The CDR3 loop spans 16 amino acids. The CDR3 coding sequence is TGCGCCAGCAGCATAAGGACAGGGCTAAGCTCCTACGAGCAGTACTTC. Amino acid sequence: CASSIRTGLSSYEQYF.

The genes are TRBV7-3 and TRBJ1-4, with 7 positions matching TRBD1. This CDR3 comprises 13 residues. CDR1 and CDR2 (germline): SGHTA, FQGTGA. V lost 5 bases, J lost 8 bases, and 5 bases stayed unmatched. Written as DNA, the CDR3 is TGTGCCAGCAGCCTTACACAGGGGGAAAAACTGTTTTTT. Protein: CASSLTQGEKLFF.

This clone was seen only a few times. The chain employs TRBV7-3 and TRBJ2-1; D is perhaps TRBD1 (6 bases). V lost 6 bases and J lost 0, with 12 bases in between. There are 15 residues in the CDR3. The germline CDR1 and CDR2 sequences are SGHTA and FQGTGA. CDR3 protein: CASRAGQSSYNEQFF. The CDR3 nucleotides are TGTGCCAGCAGGGCCGGACAGAGCTCCTACAATGAGCAGTTCTTC.

The chain joins TRBV6-5 to TRBJ2-4, with 7 positions matching TRBD1. J was trimmed by 0 bases and V by 6 bases; bases with no gene match: 5. In germline, CDR1 is MNHEY, CDR2 SVGAGI. The CDR3 contains 15 residues. This CDR3 reads CASSLQGRAKNIQYF. As DNA, the CDR3 is TGTGCCAGCAGCTTACAGGGGAGAGCCAAAAACATTCAGTACTTC.

V gene TRBV30 combines with J gene TRBJ2-4, with 7 bases identical to TRBD1. With V trimmed by 3 bases and J by 8 bases, 4 bases remained unmatched. CDR1 is GTSNPN, CDR2 SVGIG, per germline (reference sequence). The CDR3 has 12 residues. CDR3 sequence: CAWRPGGDIQYF. The CDR3 bases are TGTGCCTGGAGACCAGGGGGTGACATTCAGTACTTC.

This clone was seen a few times. This sequence joins TRBV7-2 and TRBJ2-4; tentatively, D is TRBD1 (7 bases). The ends were cut back, 5 bases at V and 2 bases at J, with 25 bases in the middle. The CDR3 loop spans 19 amino acids. CDR1 and CDR2 from the germline V gene are SGHTA and FQGNSA. The CDR3 reads CASSPNRGGGWRTKNIQYF. In nucleotides, the CDR3 is TGTGCCAGCAGCCCGAACAGGGGAGGAGGGTGGCGAACCAAAAACATTCAGTACTTC.

The rearrangement uses TRBV19 and TRBJ2-7; the match to TRBD1 covers 8 bases. Germline assignment: CDR1 LNHDA and CDR2 SQIVND (reference sequence). CDR3 size: 15 residues. Unmatched junction bases numbered 7, after V lost 5 bases and J lost 1 base. CDR3 bases: TGTGCCAGTAGTCCATCCGGGACAGGTTCCTACGAGCAGTACTTC. It codes for CASSPSGTGSYEQYF.

The chain employs TRBV5-1 and TRBJ2-7; 10 bases line up with TRBD2. Looked up from germline, CDR1 is SGHRS and CDR2 is YFSETQ. The trim removed 3 bases at V and 1 base at J, leaving 1 base unmatched. CDR3 length: 14 residues. The CDR3 loop reads CASSSTSGSYEQYF. The DNA of the CDR3 is TGCGCCAGCAGCTCGACTAGCGGGTCCTACGAGCAGTACTTC. Filled out from reference TRBV5-1 and TRBJ2-7, the complete variable domain reads KAGVTQTPRYLIKTRGQQVTLSCSPISGHRSVSWYQQTPGQGLQFLFEYFSETQRNKGNFPGRFSGRQFSNSRSEMNVSTLELGDSALYLCASSSTSGSYEQYFGPGTRLTVT.